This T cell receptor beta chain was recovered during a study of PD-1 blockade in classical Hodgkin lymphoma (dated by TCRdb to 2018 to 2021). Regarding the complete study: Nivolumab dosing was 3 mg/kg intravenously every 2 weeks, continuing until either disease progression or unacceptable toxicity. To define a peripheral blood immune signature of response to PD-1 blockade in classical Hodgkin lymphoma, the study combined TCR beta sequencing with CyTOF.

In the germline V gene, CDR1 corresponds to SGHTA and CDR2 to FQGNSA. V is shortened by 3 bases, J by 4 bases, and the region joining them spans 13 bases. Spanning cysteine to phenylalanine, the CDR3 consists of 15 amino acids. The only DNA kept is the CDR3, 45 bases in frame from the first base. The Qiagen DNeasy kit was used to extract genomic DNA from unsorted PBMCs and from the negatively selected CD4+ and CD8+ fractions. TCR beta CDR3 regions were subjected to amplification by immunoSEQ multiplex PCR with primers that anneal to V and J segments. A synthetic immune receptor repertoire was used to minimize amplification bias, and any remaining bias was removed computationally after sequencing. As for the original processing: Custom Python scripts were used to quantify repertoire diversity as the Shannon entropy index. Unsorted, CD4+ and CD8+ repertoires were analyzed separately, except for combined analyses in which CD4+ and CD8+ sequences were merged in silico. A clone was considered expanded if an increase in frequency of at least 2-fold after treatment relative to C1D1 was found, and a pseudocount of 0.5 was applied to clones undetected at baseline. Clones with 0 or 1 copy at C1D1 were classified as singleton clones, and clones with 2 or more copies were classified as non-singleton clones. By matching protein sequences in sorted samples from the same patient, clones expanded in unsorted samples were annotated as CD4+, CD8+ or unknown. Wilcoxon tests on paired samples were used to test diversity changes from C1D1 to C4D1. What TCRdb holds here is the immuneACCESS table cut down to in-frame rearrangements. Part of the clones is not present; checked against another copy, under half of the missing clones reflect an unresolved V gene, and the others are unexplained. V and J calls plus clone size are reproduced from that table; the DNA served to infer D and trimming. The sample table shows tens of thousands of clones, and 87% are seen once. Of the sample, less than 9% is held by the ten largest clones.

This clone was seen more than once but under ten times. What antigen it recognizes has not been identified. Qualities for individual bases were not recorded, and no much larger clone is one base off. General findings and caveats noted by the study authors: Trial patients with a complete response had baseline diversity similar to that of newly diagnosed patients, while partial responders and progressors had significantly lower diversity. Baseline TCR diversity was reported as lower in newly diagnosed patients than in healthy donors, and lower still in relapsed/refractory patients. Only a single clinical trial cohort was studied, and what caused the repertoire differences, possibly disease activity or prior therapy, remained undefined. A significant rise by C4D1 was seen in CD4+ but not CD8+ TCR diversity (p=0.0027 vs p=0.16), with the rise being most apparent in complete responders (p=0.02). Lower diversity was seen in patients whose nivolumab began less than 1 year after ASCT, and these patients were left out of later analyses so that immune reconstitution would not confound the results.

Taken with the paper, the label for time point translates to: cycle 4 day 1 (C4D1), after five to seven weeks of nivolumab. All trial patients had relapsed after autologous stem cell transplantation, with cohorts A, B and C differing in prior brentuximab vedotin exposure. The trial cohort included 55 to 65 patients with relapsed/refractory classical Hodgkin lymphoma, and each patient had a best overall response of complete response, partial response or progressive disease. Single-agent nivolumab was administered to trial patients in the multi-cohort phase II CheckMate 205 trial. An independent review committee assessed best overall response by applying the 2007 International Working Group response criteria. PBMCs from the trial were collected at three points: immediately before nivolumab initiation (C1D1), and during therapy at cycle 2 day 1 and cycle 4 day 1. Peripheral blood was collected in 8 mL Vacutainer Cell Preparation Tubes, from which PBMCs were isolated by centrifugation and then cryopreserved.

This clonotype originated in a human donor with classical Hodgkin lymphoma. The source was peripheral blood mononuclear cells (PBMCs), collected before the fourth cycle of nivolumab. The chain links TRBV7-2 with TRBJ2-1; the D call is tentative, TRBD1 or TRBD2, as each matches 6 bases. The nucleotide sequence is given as TGTGCCAGCAGCTTGGCACGGGGGCTATACAATGAGCAGTTCTTC. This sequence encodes CASSLARGLYNEQFF.